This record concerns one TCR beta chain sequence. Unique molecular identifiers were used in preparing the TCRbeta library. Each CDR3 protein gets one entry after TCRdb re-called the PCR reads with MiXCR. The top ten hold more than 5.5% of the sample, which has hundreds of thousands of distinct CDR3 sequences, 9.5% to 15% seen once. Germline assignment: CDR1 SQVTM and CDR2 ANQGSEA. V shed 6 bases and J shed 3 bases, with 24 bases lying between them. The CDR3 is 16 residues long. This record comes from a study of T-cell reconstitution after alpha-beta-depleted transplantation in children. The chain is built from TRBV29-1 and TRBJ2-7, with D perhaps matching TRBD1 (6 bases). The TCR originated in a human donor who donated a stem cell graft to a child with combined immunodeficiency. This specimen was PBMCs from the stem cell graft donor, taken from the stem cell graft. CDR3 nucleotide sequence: TGCAGCGTGAAGGGACGGACAGCCCTGGGCGTCTACGAGCAGTACTTC. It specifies CSVKGRTALGVYEQYF.